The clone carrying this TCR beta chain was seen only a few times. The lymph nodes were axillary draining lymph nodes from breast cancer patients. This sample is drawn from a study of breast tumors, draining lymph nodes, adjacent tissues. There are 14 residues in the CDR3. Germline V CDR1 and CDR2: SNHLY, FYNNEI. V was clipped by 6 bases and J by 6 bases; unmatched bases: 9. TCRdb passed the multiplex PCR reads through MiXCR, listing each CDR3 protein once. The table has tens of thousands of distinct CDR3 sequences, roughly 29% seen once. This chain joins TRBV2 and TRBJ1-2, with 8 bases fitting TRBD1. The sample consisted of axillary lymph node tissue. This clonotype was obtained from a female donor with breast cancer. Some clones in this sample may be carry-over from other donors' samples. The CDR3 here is CASRFKMTGDGYTF. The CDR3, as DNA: TGTGCCAGCAGATTTAAAATGACAGGGGATGGCTACACCTTC.